One sample yielded the 22 T cell receptor beta chains listed below, sequenced in a study of blood T cell repertoires in COVID-19. Measured with immunoSEQ multiplex PCR; TCRdb has only the in-frame clones, and not every one. The table has 260,000 or so clones, 85% seen once. The sequenced sample was PBMCs or T cells enriched from blood (not recorded which). These receptors originate from a woman aged 45-65 years who had recovered from COVID-19.

The chain is built from TRBV19 and TRBJ2-1; 9 positions agree with TRBD2. The germline gives CDR1 LNHDA, CDR2 SQIVND (reference sequence). Trimming cost V 5 bases and J 5 bases; bases outside gene matches: 10. CDR3 length equals 16 residues. The CDR3 DNA reads as TGTGCCAGTAGTGGATTAGCGGGGGCCCTTAACAATGAGCAGTTCTTC. It encodes CASSGLAGALNNEQFF.

The genes are TRBV7-9 and TRBJ1-4, with D hard to call. The CDR3 has 17 amino acids. V was pared by 4 bases and J by 0 bases, with 15 bases between. Per germline, CDR1 SEHNR and CDR2 FQNEAQ (reference sequence). This chain's CDR3 is CASSYYQRVATNEKLFF. The CDR3 nucleotides are TGTGCCAGCAGCTACTACCAACGAGTTGCAACTAATGAAAAACTGTTTTTT.

The V call is TRBV3-1 (or the pseudogene TRBV3-2), the J call TRBJ1-1; tentative D call: TRBD1 (6 bases). CDR1 and CDR2 (germline): LGHDT, YNNKEL (reference sequence). Trimming cost V 8 bases and J 2 bases, with 15 bases left between them. This CDR3 has 14 residues. CDR3 DNA: TGTGCCAGCTCCCGACAGGCGATAAACACTGAAGCTTTCTTT. It encodes CASSRQAINTEAFF.

This clone appeared a single time. The V and J genes are TRBV2 and TRBJ2-7, with a tentative D call TRBD1 (5 bases). The V gene's germline CDR1 is SNHLY and CDR2 FYNNEI. Trimming pared 4 bases from V and 0 bases from J, leaving 13 bases between. The CDR3 is made up of 15 amino acids. CDR3 sequence (DNA): TGTGCCAGCAGTGGACAGAGGTCAAGCTCCTACGAGCAGTACTTC. Translated: CASSGQRSSSYEQYF. Combining the CDR3 with reference TRBV2 and TRBJ2-7 gives the whole variable domain EPEVTQTPSHQVTQMGQEVILRCVPISNHLYFYWYRQILGQKVEFLVSFYNNEISEKSEIFDDQFSVERPDGSNFTLKIRSTKLEDSAMYFCASSGQRSSSYEQYFGPGTRLTVT.

The genes are TRBV5-4 and TRBJ2-1, with D possibly matching TRBD1 (6 bases). V gave up 2 bases and J gave up 8 bases, with 17 bases separating them. CDR3 length: 15 amino acids. Germline CDR1 is SGHNT and CDR2 is YYREEE (reference sequence). The CDR3 loop is CASSFSRTEYHEQFF. For the CDR3, the DNA is TGTGCCAGCAGCTTTTCTCGGACAGAGTACCATGAGCAGTTCTTC.

The V gene is TRBV6-2 or TRBV6-3, the J gene TRBJ2-7, with a possible D match to TRBD2 (6 bases). V dropped 2 bases and J dropped 0 bases, with 14 bases sitting between them. From germline, CDR1 is MNHEY and CDR2 SVGEGT. The CDR3 has 16 residues. The CDR3 DNA is TGTGCCAGCAGTTACGGGGGGTTCCCCCTCTCCTACGAGCAGTACTTC. As protein: CASSYGGFPLSYEQYF.

Turning to this clone: Other nucleotide sequences in the sample specify the same CDR3. This rearrangement joins TRBV29-1 to TRBJ1-5; 8 bases are shared with TRBD1. The V gene end was trimmed by 4 bases and the J gene end by 4 bases; junction bases not matched to a gene: 3. This CDR3 is 13 amino acids long. Germline CDR1 SQVTM, CDR2 ANQGSEA. CDR3 sequence: CSVAGGRNQPQHF. CDR3 coding DNA: TGCAGCGTTGCAGGGGGCAGGAATCAGCCCCAGCATTTT.

A single count supports this clone. The J gene is TRBJ2-7, the V gene TRBV11-2; TRBD1 might be the D (7 bases). The germline V gene encodes CDR1 SGHAT and CDR2 FQNNGV. CDR3 length: 15 residues. V was clipped by 4 bases and J by 1 base, with 14 bases between them. CDR3 DNA: TGTGCCAGCAGCTCCCAGGGGGACTTATCCTACGAGCAGTACTTC. Translated: CASSSQGDLSYEQYF. The whole variable domain, remainder taken from reference TRBV11-2 and TRBJ2-7, is EAGVAQSPRYKIIEKRQSVAFWCNPISGHATLYWYQQILGQGPKLLIQFQNNGVVDDSQLPKDRFSAERLKGVDSTLKIQPAKLEDSAVYLCASSSQGDLSYEQYFGPGTRLTVT.

This clone was detected only a few times. The V call is TRBV7-2, the J call TRBJ1-1; unclear D gene. Trimming took off 3 bases at V and 0 bases at J, with 8 bases between the two ends. The CDR3 contains 14 residues. Germline V gene lookup returns CDR1 SGHTA and CDR2 FQGNSA. The CDR3 protein is CASSFNGVNTEAFF. The CDR3 coding sequence is TGTGCCAGCAGCTTTAACGGGGTGAACACTGAAGCTTTCTTT.

The rearrangement joins TRBV25-1 to TRBJ1-3; the D is unclear. The CDR3 extends over 15 amino acids. V was cut by 2 bases and J by 4 bases, with 12 bases left in between. The V gene's germline CDR1 is MGHDK and CDR2 SYGVNS. CDR3 nucleotides: TGTGCCAGCAGTGAAGCGGGAGGGAACGGAAACACCATATATTTT. Its translation: CASSEAGGNGNTIYF.

J is TRBJ2-3 and V is TRBV7-3; 8 bases map to TRBD2. This CDR3 has 15 residues. CDR1 is SGHTA and CDR2 is FQGTGA in the germline V gene. V was pared by 5 bases and J by 0 bases, with 4 bases of the junction left unmatched. This chain's CDR3 is CASSVSGASTDTQYF. CDR3 sequence (DNA): TGTGCCAGCAGCGTTAGCGGGGCTAGCACAGATACGCAGTATTTT.

The genes are TRBV7-2 and TRBJ2-5; TRBD2 matches 16 bases. This CDR3 is built from 16 residues. Germline V gene sequence: CDR1 SGHTA, CDR2 FQGNSA. Trimming at V came to 5 bases and at J to 4 bases, leaving 4 bases not matched to a gene. CDR3 loop: CASSAGLAGGRETQYF. The CDR3 DNA sequence: TGTGCCAGCAGCGCGGGACTAGCGGGAGGGAGAGAGACCCAGTACTTC. The full variable domain, completed using reference TRBV7-2 and TRBJ2-5, is GAGVSQSPSNKVTEKGKDVELRCDPISGHTALYWYRQSLGQGLEFLIYFQGNSAPDKSGLPSDRFSAERTGGSVSTLTIQRTQQEDSAVYLCASSAGLAGGRETQYFGPGTRLLVL.

The gene calls are TRBV3-1 (or the pseudogene TRBV3-2) and TRBJ2-5; 13 bases are shared with TRBD2. The CDR3 consists of 15 residues. The J segment lost 5 bases and the V segment lost 5 bases, leaving 5 bases of the junction unmatched. Per the germline V gene, CDR1 is LGHDT and CDR2 is YNNKEL (reference sequence). The CDR3 bases are TGTGCCAGCAGCGGGGGACTAGCGGGATCCGAGACCCAGTACTTC. This sequence encodes CASSGGLAGSETQYF.

This clone was recorded once. The chain's CDR3 is CASSFLRQSNTGELFF. In nucleotides, the CDR3 is TGTGCCAGCAGTTTCCTCCGACAGTCGAACACCGGGGAGCTGTTTTTT. The J gene is TRBJ2-2, the V gene TRBV6-2 or TRBV6-3, with D maybe TRBD1 (5 bases). Germline values: CDR1 MNHEY, CDR2 SVGEGT. The CDR3 has 16 residues. V was trimmed by 4 bases and J by 0 bases, leaving 12 bases between them.

This rearrangement joins TRBV18 to TRBJ1-4, with 10 bases lining up with TRBD1. Germline CDR1 KGHSH, CDR2 LQKENI. The CDR3 runs 19 residues. V lost 4 bases, J lost 6 bases, and 17 bases stayed unmatched. As DNA, the CDR3 is TGTGCCAGCTCACAGAATACCGGGACAGGGGAGTCCGTTTATGAAAAACTGTTTTTT. This encodes CASSQNTGTGESVYEKLFF.

The chain couples TRBV19 to TRBJ1-1; D unresolved. Trimming took 5 bases from V and 0 from J, leaving 7 bases between them. The germline V gene encodes CDR1 LNHDA and CDR2 SQIVND (reference sequence). This CDR3 has 13 residues. Written as DNA, the CDR3 is TGTGCCAGTAGTCATGACATGAACACTGAAGCTTTCTTT. This gives the protein CASSHDMNTEAFF.

V usage is TRBV3-1 (or the pseudogene TRBV3-2) and J usage is TRBJ1-1, with D perhaps matching TRBD1 (5 bases). The CDR3 runs 15 residues. Germline CDR1 reads LGHDT; CDR2 reads YNNKEL (reference sequence). Deletions cut 5 bases from V and 1 base from J, with 14 bases between. Here the CDR3 reads CASSFLAQGNTEAFF. In DNA, the CDR3 is TGTGCCAGCAGCTTCCTTGCGCAGGGGAACACTGAAGCTTTCTTT.

This clone came up once. This sequence joins TRBV5-1 and TRBJ1-4; D remains unclear. Germline lookup yields CDR1 SGHRS and CDR2 YFSETQ. The V gene lost 0 bases and the J gene lost 4 bases, with 13 bases spanning the gap. There are 16 residues in the CDR3. The CDR3 bases are TGCGCCAGCAGCTTGGACCCACGTAGCATTAATGAAAAACTGTTTTTT. It codes for CASSLDPRSINEKLFF.

The CDR3 region has the DNA TGTGCCAGCAGGACAGGGGGCAACGTTCAGCCCCAGCATTTT. It translates to CASRTGGNVQPQHF. This chain uses TRBV28 with TRBJ1-5; 10 bases are a match to TRBD1. The CDR3 extends over 14 amino acids. From germline, CDR1 is MDHEN and CDR2 SYDVKM. The ends lost 6 bases at V and 6 bases at J; junction bases unmatched: 5.

V gene TRBV27 combines with J gene TRBJ1-2; 7 bases match TRBD1. CDR1 is MNHEY, CDR2 SMNVEV, per germline (reference sequence). Losses at the gene ends were 6 bases for V and 7 bases for J; bases not matched to a gene: 14. This CDR3 spans 15 amino acids. CDR3 amino acids: CASSSQGRGLVGYTF. CDR3 DNA: TGTGCCAGCAGCTCACAGGGAAGGGGGCTTGTTGGCTACACCTTC.

This chain joins TRBV5-6 and TRBJ1-2, with 9 positions matching TRBD1. Trimming took 7 bases from V and 2 from J; bases not matched to a gene: 3. This CDR3 comprises 13 residues. Germline V CDR1 and CDR2: SGHDT, YYEEEE. For the CDR3, the DNA is TGTGCCAGCGGGACAGGGAGGAACTATGGCTACACCTTC. This sequence encodes CASGTGRNYGYTF.

The chain uses TRBV7-9 and TRBJ1-2; TRBD1 is a possible D gene (5 bases). V was cut by 5 bases and J by 4 bases, with 20 bases left in between. This CDR3 contains 16 residues. The germline V gene has CDR1 SEHNR and CDR2 FQNEAQ (reference sequence). The DNA for the CDR3 is TGTGCCAGCAGCCCGACCCGGACAAGGGGCCTCTATGGCTACACCTTC. Its translation: CASSPTRTRGLYGYTF.